This T cell receptor (beta chain) comes out of a study of blood T cell repertoires in COVID-19. Study information: The origin of the acute and convalescent COVID-19 samples was the United States, Italy and Spain.

V was cut by 6 bases and J by 7 bases, with 12 bases left in between. This CDR3 is built from 12 residues. Original methodology: Estimated nucleated cell counts came from reference gene primer amplification. Repertoires were generated with immunoSEQ multiplex PCR, while TCRdb's copy carries only in-frame clones and drops some. That table furnishes V, J and clone size, whereas the DNA furnished D and trimming. Among about 64,000 clones listed, roughly four fifths were seen once. Sequencing was done on a sample of peripheral blood. The origin of this receptor is a human donor in a cohort sampled during active COVID-19. This chain links TRBV12-3 or TRBV12-4 with TRBJ2-5; tentatively, D is TRBD2 (6 bases). CDR3 DNA: TGTGCCAGCAGCTTCGCCGGGGGGACCCAGTACTTC. This translates into CASSFAGGTQYF.